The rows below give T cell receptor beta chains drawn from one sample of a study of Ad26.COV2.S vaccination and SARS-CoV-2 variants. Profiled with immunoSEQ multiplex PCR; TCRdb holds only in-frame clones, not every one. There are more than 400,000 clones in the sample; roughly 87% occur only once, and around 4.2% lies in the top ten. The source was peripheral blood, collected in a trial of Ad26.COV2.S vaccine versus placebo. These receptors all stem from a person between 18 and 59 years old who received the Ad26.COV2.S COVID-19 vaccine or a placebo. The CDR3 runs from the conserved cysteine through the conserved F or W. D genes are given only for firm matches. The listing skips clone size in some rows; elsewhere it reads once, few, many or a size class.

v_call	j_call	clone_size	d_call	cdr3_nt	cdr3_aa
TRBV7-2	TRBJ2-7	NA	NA	TGTGCCAGCAGCTTAGTTGCAGGATCCTACGAGCAGTACTTC	CASSLVAGSYEQYF
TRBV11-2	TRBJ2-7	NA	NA	TGTGCCAGCAGCTTAACGTGGGGGGACGAGCAGTACTTC	CASSLTWGDEQYF
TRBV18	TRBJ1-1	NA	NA	TGTGCCAGCTCACCTTACAGGACTGAAGCTTTCTTT	CASSPYRTEAFF
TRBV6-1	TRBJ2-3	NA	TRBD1	TGTGCCAGCAGTGAAGCGAGACAGGGATACACAGATACGCAGTATTTT	CASSEARQGYTDTQYF
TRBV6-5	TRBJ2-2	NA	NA	TGTGCCAGCAGTTACTTTGGAGGGAACACCGGGGAGCTGTTTTTT	CASSYFGGNTGELFF
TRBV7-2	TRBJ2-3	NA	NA	TGTGCCAGCAGCTACACGGGACTCAGTGAGACAGATACGCAGTATTTT	CASSYTGLSETDTQYF
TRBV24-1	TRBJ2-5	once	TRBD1	TGTGCCACCAGTGATACATCAGGGGGCCCAAACCAAGAGACCCAGTACTTC	CATSDTSGGPNQETQYF
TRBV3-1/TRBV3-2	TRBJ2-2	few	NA	TGTGCCAGCAGCCCCTTCCGAGGGACCGGGGAGCTGTTTTTT	CASSPFRGTGELFF
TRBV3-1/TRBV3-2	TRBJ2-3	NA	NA	TGTGCCAGCAGCCAAATAGATACGCAGTATTTT	CASSQIDTQYF
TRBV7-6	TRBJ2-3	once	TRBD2	TGTGCCAGCAGCCTGGGACTAGCGGGAGACACAGATACGCAGTATTTT	CASSLGLAGDTDTQYF
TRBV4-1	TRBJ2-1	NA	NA	TGCGCCAGCAGCCGGTTAGCGGTTTTCTCCTACAATGAGCAGTTCTTC	CASSRLAVFSYNEQFF
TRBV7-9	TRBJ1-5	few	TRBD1	TGTGCCAGCAGTTATACCGGGACAGGGTTGGACAATCAGCCCCAGCATTTT	CASSYTGTGLDNQPQHF
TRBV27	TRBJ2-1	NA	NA	TGTGCCAGCAGCCCCAGAAGGGTAAGGGCCAATGAGCAGTTCTTC	CASSPRRVRANEQFF
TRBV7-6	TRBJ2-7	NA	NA	TGTGCCAGCAGCTTAAGACTTCCCGACGAGCAGTACTTC	CASSLRLPDEQYF
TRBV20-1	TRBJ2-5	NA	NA	TGCAGTGCTAGCCGCCAAGAGACCCAGTACTTC	CSASRQETQYF
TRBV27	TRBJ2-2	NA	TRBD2	TGTGCCAGCAGTCCCGACCCCGGGACTAGAAACACCGGGGAGCTGTTTTTT	CASSPDPGTRNTGELFF
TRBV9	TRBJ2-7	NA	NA	TGTGCCAGCAGCGTAGCGGCAGGATCGGCCTACGAGCAGTACTTC	CASSVAAGSAYEQYF
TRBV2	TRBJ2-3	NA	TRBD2	TGTGCCAGCACGAACCCAGCGGGAGATTTTCTGGATACGCAGTATTTT	CASTNPAGDFLDTQYF
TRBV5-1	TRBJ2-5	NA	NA	TGCGCCAGCAGCTTGGGGTCCTCAGAGCAAGAGACCCAGTACTTC	CASSLGSSEQETQYF
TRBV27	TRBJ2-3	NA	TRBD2	TGTGCCAGCAGGTTAAAAGGGACTAGCGGCTACACAGATACGCAGTATTTT	CASRLKGTSGYTDTQYF
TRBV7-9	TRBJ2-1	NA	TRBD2	TGTGCCAGCAGCTTAGGCACTAGCGATGAGCAGTTCTTC	CASSLGTSDEQFF
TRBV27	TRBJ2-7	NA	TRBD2	TGTGCCAGCAGTTTGGGGAGGAGCGGCGGGAGGGCCTCCATCGAGCAGTACTTC	CASSLGRSGGRASIEQYF
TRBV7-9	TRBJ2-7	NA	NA	TGTGCCAGCAGCTTATTCAACGAGCAGTACTTC	CASSLFNEQYF
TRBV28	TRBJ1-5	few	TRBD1	TGTGCCAGCAGCTCACCCGGGACAGCCCGGGGTCAGCCCCAGCATTTT	CASSSPGTARGQPQHF
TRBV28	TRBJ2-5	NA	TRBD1	TGTGCCAGCAGTCCAACTGACAGGGGCCAAGAGACCCAGTACTTC	CASSPTDRGQETQYF
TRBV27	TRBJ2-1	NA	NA	TGTGCCAGCAGTTTAGGTTCGGGTCCCAACAATGAGCAGTTCTTC	CASSLGSGPNNEQFF
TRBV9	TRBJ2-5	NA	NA	TGTGCCAGCAGCGTCGGGGGAGTGGAGACCCAGTACTTC	CASSVGGVETQYF
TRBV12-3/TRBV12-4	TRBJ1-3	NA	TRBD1	TGTGCGTCCGGGACAGGTGGAAACACCATATATTTT	CASGTGGNTIYF
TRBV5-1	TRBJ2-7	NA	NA	TGCGCCAGCAGCTTGGGAGTCGCCAACTACGAGCAGTACTTC	CASSLGVANYEQYF
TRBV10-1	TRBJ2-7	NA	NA	TGCGCCAGCTATATCTACGAGCAGTACTTC	CASYIYEQYF
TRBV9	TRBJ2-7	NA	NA	TGTGCCAGCAGCGGCTCCGGGACGGCAACCTACGAGCAGTACTTC	CASSGSGTATYEQYF
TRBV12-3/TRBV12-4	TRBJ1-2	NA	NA	TGTGCCAGCAGTTCCGGGGGGGGCTATGGCTACACCTTC	CASSSGGGYGYTF
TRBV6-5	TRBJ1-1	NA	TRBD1	TGTGCCAGCAGGGGAGGGGCAGGGGGCACTGAAGCTTTCTTT	CASRGGAGGTEAFF
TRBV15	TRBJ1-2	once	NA	TGTGCCACCAGCAGAGATTCGGGCAGGGAAAGCGTGAATGGCTACACCTTC	CATSRDSGRESVNGYTF
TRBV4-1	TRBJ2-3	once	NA	TGCGCCAGCAGCCAAAGAGGAGGGACCACAATCACAGATACGCAGTATTTT	CASSQRGGTTITDTQYF
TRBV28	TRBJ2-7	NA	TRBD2	TGTGCCAGCAGCCCCCTAGCGGGAGTATTCTACGAGCAGTACTTC	CASSPLAGVFYEQYF
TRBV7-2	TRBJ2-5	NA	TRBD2	TGTGCCAGCAGCTTAGCGGCTAGCGGGATGCAGACCCAGTACTTC	CASSLAASGMQTQYF
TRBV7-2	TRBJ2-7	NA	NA	TGTGCCAGCAGCTTATTGCAGGGGGGCGAGCAGTACTTC	CASSLLQGGEQYF
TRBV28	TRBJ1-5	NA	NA	TGTGCCAGCAGTCCGGGGGAAAAGCCCCAGCATTTT	CASSPGEKPQHF
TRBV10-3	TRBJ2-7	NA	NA	TGTGCCATCAGCCAGGACGGCTCCTACGAGCAGTACTTC	CAISQDGSYEQYF
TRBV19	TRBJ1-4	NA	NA	TGTGCCAGTAGTATTTGGAATGAAAAACTGTTTTTT	CASSIWNEKLFF
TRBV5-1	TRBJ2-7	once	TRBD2	TGCGCCAGCAGCCCTCTAGCGGGAGGAGCTAGCGAGCAGTACTTC	CASSPLAGGASEQYF
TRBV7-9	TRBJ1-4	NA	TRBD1	TGTGCCAGCAGCTTGGGGACAGTTCTGAATGAAAAACTGTTTTTT	CASSLGTVLNEKLFF
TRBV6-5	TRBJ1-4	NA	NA	TGTGCCAGCAGTTACGGGCGGGGAGGAGAAAAACTGTTTTTT	CASSYGRGGEKLFF
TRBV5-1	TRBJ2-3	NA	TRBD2	TGCGCCAGCAGCTTGGAAAGCGGGAGTTCAGATACGCAGTATTTT	CASSLESGSSDTQYF
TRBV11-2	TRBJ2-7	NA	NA	TGTGCCAGCAGCTTAGCGGGACGCCCCTACGGGCAGTACTTC	CASSLAGRPYGQYF
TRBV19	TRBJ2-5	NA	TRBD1	TGTGCCAGTAGTTTGACAGGGGTTCAAGAGACCCAGTACTTC	CASSLTGVQETQYF
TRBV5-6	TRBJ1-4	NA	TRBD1	TGTGCCAGCAGCCCACAGGGGTCTAATGAAAAACTGTTTTTT	CASSPQGSNEKLFF
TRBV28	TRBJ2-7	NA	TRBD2	TGTGCCAGCAGCCAACCTCAAAGACTAGCGGGACTCTACGAGCAGTACTTC	CASSQPQRLAGLYEQYF
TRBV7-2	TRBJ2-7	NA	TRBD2	TGTGCCAGCAGCGTAACTAGCGGGGGGCCCGAGCAGTACTTC	CASSVTSGGPEQYF
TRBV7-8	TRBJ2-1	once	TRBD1	TGTGCCAGCAGCCTATCCGGGACAGAGAATGAGCAGTTCTTC	CASSLSGTENEQFF
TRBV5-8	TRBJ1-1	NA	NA	TGTGCCAGCAGCTTGGAGATAAACACTGAAGCTTTCTTT	CASSLEINTEAFF
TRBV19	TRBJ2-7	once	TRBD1	TGTGCCAGTAGACCGGGACAGGGTAACGAGCAGTACTTC	CASRPGQGNEQYF
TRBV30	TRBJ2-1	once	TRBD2	TGTGCCTGGAGTGGGGCGGGAGGGCCCATGGATGAGCAGTTCTTC	CAWSGAGGPMDEQFF
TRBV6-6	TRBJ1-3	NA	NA	TGTGCCAGCAGCCCCTTCAGTGGGGCGAGAGGAAACACCATATATTTT	CASSPFSGARGNTIYF